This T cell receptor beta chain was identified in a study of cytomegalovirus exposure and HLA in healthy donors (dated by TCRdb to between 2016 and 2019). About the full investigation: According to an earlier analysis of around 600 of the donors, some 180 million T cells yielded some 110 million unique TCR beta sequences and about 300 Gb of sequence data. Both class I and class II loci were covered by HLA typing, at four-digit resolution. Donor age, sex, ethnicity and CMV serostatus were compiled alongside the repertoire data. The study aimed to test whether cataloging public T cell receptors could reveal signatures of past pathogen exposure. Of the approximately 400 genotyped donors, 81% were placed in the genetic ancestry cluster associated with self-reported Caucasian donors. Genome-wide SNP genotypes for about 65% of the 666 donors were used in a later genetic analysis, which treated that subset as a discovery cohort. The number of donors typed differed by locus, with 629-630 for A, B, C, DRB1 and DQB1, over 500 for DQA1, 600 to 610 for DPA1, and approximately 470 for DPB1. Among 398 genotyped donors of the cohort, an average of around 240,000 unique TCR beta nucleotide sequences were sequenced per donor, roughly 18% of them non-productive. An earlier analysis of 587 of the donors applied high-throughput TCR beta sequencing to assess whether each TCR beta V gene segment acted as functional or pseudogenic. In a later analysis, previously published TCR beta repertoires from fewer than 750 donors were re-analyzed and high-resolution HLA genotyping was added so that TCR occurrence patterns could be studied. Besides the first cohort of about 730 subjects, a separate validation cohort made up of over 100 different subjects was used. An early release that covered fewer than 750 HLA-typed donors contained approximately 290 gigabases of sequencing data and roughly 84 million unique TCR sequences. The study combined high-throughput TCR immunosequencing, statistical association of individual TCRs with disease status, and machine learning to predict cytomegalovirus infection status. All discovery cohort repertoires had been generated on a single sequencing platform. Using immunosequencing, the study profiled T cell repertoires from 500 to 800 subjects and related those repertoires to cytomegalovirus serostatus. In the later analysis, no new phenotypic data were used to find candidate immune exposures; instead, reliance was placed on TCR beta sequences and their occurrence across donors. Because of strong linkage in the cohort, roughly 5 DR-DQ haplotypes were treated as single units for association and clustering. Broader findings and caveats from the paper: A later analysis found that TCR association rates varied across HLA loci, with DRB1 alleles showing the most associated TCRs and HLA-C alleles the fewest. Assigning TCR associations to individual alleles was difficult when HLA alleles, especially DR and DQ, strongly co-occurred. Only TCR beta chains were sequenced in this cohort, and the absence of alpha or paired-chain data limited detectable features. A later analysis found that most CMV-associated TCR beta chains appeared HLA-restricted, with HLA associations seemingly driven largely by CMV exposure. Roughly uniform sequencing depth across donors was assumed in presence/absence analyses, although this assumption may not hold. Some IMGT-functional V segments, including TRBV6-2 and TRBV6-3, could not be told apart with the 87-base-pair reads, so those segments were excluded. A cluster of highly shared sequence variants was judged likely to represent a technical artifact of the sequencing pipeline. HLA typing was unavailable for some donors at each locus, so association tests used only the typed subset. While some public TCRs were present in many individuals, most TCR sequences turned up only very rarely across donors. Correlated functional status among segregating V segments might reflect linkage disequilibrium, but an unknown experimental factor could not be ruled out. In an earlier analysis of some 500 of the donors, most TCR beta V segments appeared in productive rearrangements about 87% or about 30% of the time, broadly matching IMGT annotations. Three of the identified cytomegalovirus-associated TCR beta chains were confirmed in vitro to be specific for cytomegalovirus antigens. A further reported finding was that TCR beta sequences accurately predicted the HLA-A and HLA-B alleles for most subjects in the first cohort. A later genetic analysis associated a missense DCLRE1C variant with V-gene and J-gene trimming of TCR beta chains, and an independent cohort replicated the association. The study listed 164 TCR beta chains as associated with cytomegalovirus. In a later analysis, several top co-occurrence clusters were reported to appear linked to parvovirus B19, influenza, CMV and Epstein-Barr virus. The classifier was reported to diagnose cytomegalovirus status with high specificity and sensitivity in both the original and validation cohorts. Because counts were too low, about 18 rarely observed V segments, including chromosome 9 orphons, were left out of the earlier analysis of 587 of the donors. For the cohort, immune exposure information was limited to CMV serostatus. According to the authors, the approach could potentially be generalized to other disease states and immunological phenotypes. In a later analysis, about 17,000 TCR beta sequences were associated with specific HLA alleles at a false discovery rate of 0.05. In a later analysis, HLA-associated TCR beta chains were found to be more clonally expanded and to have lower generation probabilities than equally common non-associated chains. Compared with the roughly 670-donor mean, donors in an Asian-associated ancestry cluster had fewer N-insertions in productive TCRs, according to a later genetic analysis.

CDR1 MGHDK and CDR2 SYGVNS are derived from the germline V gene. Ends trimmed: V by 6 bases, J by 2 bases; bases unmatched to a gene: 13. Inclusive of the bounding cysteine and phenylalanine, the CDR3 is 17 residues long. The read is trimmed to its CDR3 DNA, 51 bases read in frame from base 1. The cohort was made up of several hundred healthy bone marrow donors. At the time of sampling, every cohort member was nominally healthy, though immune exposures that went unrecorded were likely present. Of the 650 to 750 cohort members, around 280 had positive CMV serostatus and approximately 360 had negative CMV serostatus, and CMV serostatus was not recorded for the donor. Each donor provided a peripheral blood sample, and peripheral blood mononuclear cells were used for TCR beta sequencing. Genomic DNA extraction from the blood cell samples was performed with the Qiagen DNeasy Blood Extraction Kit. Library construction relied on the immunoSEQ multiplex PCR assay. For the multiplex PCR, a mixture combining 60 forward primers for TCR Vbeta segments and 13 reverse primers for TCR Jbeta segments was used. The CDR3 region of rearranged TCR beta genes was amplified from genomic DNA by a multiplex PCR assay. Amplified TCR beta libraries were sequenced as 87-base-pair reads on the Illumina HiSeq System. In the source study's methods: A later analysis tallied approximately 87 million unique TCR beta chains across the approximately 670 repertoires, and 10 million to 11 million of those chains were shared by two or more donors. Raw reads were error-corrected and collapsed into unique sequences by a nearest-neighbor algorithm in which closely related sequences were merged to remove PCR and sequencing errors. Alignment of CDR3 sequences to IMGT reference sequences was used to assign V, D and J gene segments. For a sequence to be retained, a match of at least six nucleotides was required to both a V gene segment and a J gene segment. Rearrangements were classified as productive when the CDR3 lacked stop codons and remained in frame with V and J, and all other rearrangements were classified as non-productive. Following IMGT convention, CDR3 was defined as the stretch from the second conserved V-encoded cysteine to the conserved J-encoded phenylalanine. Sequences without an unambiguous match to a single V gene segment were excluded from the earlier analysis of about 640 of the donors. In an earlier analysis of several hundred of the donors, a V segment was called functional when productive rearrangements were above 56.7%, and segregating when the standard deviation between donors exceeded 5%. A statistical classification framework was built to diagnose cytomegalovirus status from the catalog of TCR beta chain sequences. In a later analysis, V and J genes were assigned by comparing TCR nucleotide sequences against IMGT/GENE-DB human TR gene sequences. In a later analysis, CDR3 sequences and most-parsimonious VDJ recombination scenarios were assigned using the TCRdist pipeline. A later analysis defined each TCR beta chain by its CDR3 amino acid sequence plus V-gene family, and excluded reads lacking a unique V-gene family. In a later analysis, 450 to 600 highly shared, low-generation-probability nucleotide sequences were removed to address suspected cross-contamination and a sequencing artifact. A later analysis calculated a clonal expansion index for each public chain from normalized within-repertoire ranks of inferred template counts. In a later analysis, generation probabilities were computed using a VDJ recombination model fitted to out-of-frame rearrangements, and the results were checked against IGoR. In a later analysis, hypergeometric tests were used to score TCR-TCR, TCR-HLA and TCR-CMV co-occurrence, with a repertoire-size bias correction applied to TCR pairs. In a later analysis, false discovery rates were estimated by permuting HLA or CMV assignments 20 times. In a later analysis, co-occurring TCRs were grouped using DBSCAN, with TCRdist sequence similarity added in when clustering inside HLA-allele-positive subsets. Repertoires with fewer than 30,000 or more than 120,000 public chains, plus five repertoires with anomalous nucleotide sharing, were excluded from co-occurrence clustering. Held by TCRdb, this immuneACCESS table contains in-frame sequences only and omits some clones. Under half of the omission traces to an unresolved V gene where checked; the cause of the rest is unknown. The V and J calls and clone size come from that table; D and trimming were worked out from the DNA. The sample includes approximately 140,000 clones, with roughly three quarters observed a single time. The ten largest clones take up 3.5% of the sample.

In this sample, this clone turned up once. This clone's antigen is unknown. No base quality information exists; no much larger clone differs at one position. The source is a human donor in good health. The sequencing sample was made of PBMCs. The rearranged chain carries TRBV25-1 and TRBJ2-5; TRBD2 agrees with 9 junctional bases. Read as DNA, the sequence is TGTGCCAGCAGCGATCTTCCAGCGGGGGGACCGCAAGAGACCCAGTACTTC. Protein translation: CASSDLPAGGPQETQYF.